The clone carrying this TCR beta chain was picked up one time. Its antigen is unknown. The CDR3 has 14 residues. This table comes from immunoSEQ multiplex PCR, and its TCRdb copy is limited to in-frame clones, with some not included. The sample shows fewer than 85,000 clones, 89% of them seen only once. Indicated time point: blood 4 weeks post-SBRT, at nephrectomy. Documented treatment: 15 Gy SBRT to primary tumor, nephrectomy 4 weeks later. This specimen comes from a study of radiation and T cells in renal cell carcinoma. Study-level results: Top tumor clonotypes rose in blood 2 weeks post-radiation, then contracted.

Sample: blood, taken from a patient whose treatment included radiotherapy and nephrectomy. The rearrangement uses TRBV1 and TRBJ2-5; the tabulated D call, TRBD1, remains unverified against the DNA. TRBV1 is shown as a pseudogene. The TCR was taken from a woman aged 70-85 years with renal cell carcinoma. The chain's CDR3 is CTSSQGATMETQYF. In DNA form, the CDR3 reads TGCACCAGCAGCCAAGGGGCCACAATGGAGACCCAGTACTTC.